This T cell receptor (beta chain) was sequenced during a study of human T cells and chemical hapten exposure. Study as a whole: 2% DPC applied to an approximately 2 cm by approximately 2 cm arm area sensitized donors.

This clonotype was counted ten times or more. Its antigen remains unknown. Broader study findings: Sensitization with DPC brought no change to TCRs above 1 in 1000 in frequency. There was alopecia in the donors, so their immune response may differ from that of healthy people.

For the library, individual cDNA molecules each received unique molecular identifiers. TCRdb redid the calling of the RACE reads with MiXCR, one entry per CDR3 protein. The table lists tens of thousands of distinct CDR3 sequences, less than 4% of them singletons. Time point indicated: patch test 2, 6 weeks after DPC sensitization. Documented treatment: therapeutic diphenylcyclopropenone sensitization with weekly scalp DPC. This sample comprised whole blood, obtained in connection with sensitization to the hapten diphenylcyclopropenone (DPC). The TCR comes from a man aged 35 to 55 with alopecia areata. Some clones in this sample may be carry-over from other donors' samples.

The DNA for the CDR3 is TGTGCCACCAGCAGAAGTCTTTCCCAAGAGACCCAGTACTTC. It specifies CATSRSLSQETQYF. The V gene is TRBV15, the J gene TRBJ2-5; D gene ambiguous. The CDR3 is made up of 14 amino acids. CDR1 and CDR2 (germline): LNHNV, YYDKDF (reference sequence). V gave up 2 bases and J gave up 1 base, with 8 bases separating them.